This T cell receptor (beta chain) was documented in a study of beta chain features in type 1 diabetes. CDR1 and CDR2 from the germline V gene are MDHEN and SYDVKM. Deletions cut 5 bases from V and 4 bases from J, with 8 bases between. CDR3 length equals 12 residues. Since all of the isolated RNA was reverse transcribed, expressed TCRB transcripts were what got sequenced. Assay used: immunoSEQ multiplex PCR; TCRdb lists only in-frame clones, some missing. This sample has 300,000 or so clones; roughly 8% occur once, and the top ten carry around 0.45%. Sequencing was carried out using central memory CD4+ T cells from blood. The gene calls are TRBV28 and TRBJ1-2; D unclear. The TCR comes from a woman aged 18-29 years in good health. CDR3 loop: CASSPGFYGYTF. The CDR3 bases are TGTGCCAGCAGTCCCGGATTCTATGGCTACACCTTC.